The 20 T cell receptor beta chains in this list originate from one sample, sequenced in a study of T cells after yellow fever vaccination. TCRdb re-called the 5' RACE reads through MiXCR, storing one row per CDR3 protein. Seen here are about 260,000 distinct CDR3 sequences, roughly 4% observed once, and the top ten hold under 20%. Sequences were derived from PBMCs, sampled 15 days after the yellow fever booster vaccination. The source of these receptors is a young man who received the YFV17D yellow fever vaccine.

This clonotype showed up many times. The J gene is TRBJ1-3, the V gene TRBV7-9; D is unclear. Trimming left V 5 bases short and J 0 bases short, with 5 bases between. This CDR3 is built from 13 residues. Germline V gives CDR1 SEHNR, CDR2 FQNEAQ (reference sequence). In DNA form, the CDR3 reads TGTGCCAGCAGCCCTAACTCTGGAAACACCATATATTTT. This encodes CASSPNSGNTIYF.

This clonotype was counted many times. The chain recombines TRBV6-5 with TRBJ1-1; D might be TRBD1 (5 bases). Germline V lookup: CDR1 MNHEY, CDR2 SVGAGI. This CDR3 contains 15 residues. Trimming took 2 bases from V and 3 from J, leaving 13 bases between them. The CDR3 bases are TGTGCCAGCAGTTACGGCCGGGGCATCGACACTGAAGCTTTCTTT. Encoded protein: CASSYGRGIDTEAFF.

With regard to this clonotype: A much larger clone lies a single base off, so this may be a read error. This chain connects TRBV6-5 to TRBJ2-3; the D gene is possibly TRBD2 (5 bases). Germline V gene sequence: CDR1 MNHEY, CDR2 SVGAGI. The CDR3 spans 11 residues. In DNA, the CDR3 is TGTGCCAGCAGAAAGGGAGATACGCAGTTTTTT. It codes for CASRKGDTQFF.

Many counts were recorded for this clonotype. The chain joins TRBV3-1 to TRBJ2-3; TRBD2 matches 8 bases. Trimming at V came to 1 base and at J to 2 bases, leaving 8 bases not matched to a gene. The CDR3 totals 17 residues. Germline lookup yields CDR1 LGHDT and CDR2 YNNKEL (reference sequence). The CDR3 DNA follows: TGTGCCAGCAGCCAAGGAGGTACTAGCGGAAACACAGATACGCAGTATTTT. Its protein is CASSQGGTSGNTDTQYF.

Only a few counts were recorded for this clonotype. The chain uses TRBV7-2 and TRBJ2-1, with D perhaps matching TRBD1 or TRBD2 (5 bases each). Trimming removed 1 base from V and 8 bases from J, with 12 bases in between. The CDR3 is made up of 14 amino acids. Germline V gene data show CDR1 as SGHTA and CDR2 as FQGNSA. CDR3 nucleotides: TGTGCCAGCAGCTTAGACCGGGACGCCCATGAGCAGTTCTTC. Its protein product is CASSLDRDAHEQFF.

This clonotype has at least ten counts. The chain combines TRBV15 with TRBJ2-2; 10 bases match TRBD1. CDR3 length equals 17 residues. V shed 0 bases, J shed 4 bases, and the junction held 5 bases outside the gene matches. CDR1 is LNHNV and CDR2 is YYDKDF in the germline V gene (reference sequence). The CDR3 region is CATSRDLRTGGTGELFF. The CDR3 DNA reads as TGTGCCACCAGCAGAGATCTACGGACAGGGGGCACCGGGGAGCTGTTTTTT.

Ten or more counts support this clonotype. The chain is built from TRBV11-2 and TRBJ2-1; possibly TRBD2 for D (6 bases). Germline V gene lookup returns CDR1 SGHAT and CDR2 FQNNGV. This CDR3 contains 14 residues. V lost 5 bases to trimming and J lost 10 bases, with 18 bases between them. This chain's CDR3 is CASSHLGSFNEQFF. In DNA, the CDR3 is TGTGCCAGCAGCCACCTCGGGAGCTTCAACGAGCAGTTCTTC.

Ten or more counts support this clonotype. V usage is TRBV4-3 and J usage is TRBJ2-3, with 9 bases that match TRBD2. J gave up 3 bases and V 0 bases, and 10 bases lay outside the gene matches. From germline, CDR1 is LGHNA and CDR2 YSLEER. The CDR3 consists of 18 residues. CDR3 bases: TGCGCCAGCAGCCAAGAGTCGATTAGCGGGGGCCTGACAGATACGCAGTATTTT. Protein: CASSQESISGGLTDTQYF.

This clonotype has a count of ten or more. The genes are TRBV10-3 and TRBJ2-7; D may correspond to TRBD1 or TRBD2 (6 bases each). The CDR3 sequence is 12 residues long. V shed 6 bases and J shed 5 bases, with 11 bases lying between them. Germline CDR1 reads ENHRY; CDR2 reads SYGVKD. This CDR3 is CAISGGPHEQYF. Here the CDR3 DNA reads TGTGCCATCAGCGGGGGCCCCCACGAGCAGTACTTC.

This clonotype came up many times. CDR3 protein: CASAGGSYNEQFF. The CDR3 nucleotides read TGTGCCAGTGCAGGAGGGTCATACAATGAGCAGTTCTTC. The V gene is TRBV24-1, the J gene TRBJ2-1; possibly TRBD2 for D (6 bases). The CDR3 consists of 13 residues. The V end lost 11 bases, the J end lost 4 bases, and 14 bases lay between the germline ends. Germline loops: CDR1 KGHDR, CDR2 SFDVKD.

This clonotype was picked up many times. The chain is built from TRBV7-6 and TRBJ1-2, with TRBD1 as a possible D gene (5 bases). The V end lost 6 bases, the J end lost 0 bases, and 17 bases lay between the germline ends. The CDR3 extends over 16 amino acids. From germline, CDR1 is SGHVS and CDR2 FNYEAQ. CDR3 DNA sequence: TGTGCCAGCAGTCCAGGACAAATCCGATCTAACTATGGCTACACCTTC. Amino acid sequence: CASSPGQIRSNYGYTF.

This clonotype came up many times. This rearrangement joins TRBV3-1 to TRBJ2-7; D gene unclear. The V gene lost 3 bases and the J gene lost 4 bases, with 10 bases spanning the gap. Germline V gene lookup returns CDR1 LGHDT and CDR2 YNNKEL (reference sequence). The CDR3 runs to 13 residues. The CDR3 coding sequence is TGTGCCAGCAGCCAGAAGGGTTCATACGAGCAGTACTTC. This codes for CASSQKGSYEQYF.

The table lists this clonotype with many counts. The rearrangement joins TRBV7-8 to TRBJ2-1; D unclear. Between the trimmed V and J ends, which lost 5 bases and 10 bases, there was a span of 12 bases. Looked up from germline, CDR1 is SGHVS and CDR2 is FQNEAQ. The CDR3 runs to 12 residues. The CDR3 DNA follows: TGTGCCAGCAGCCCTGACCTCGGGGAGCAGTTCTTC. Translating it yields CASSPDLGEQFF.

This clonotype showed up many times. CDR3 amino acids: CASSAGWGNQETQYF. CDR3 nucleotide sequence: TGCGCCAGCAGCGCAGGGTGGGGTAATCAGGAGACCCAGTACTTC. This chain joins TRBV5-1 and TRBJ2-5, with D possibly matching TRBD1 (5 bases). Per the germline V gene, CDR1 is SGHRS and CDR2 is YFSETQ. The CDR3 extends over 15 amino acids. Trimming shortened V by 4 bases and J by 5 bases, and 18 bases separated the two germline ends.

At least ten counts were recorded for this clonotype. This rearrangement joins TRBV5-4 to TRBJ2-1, with a tentative D call TRBD2 (7 bases). The CDR3 runs 13 residues. Germline V gives CDR1 SGHNT, CDR2 YYREEE (reference sequence). The germline V and J ends were trimmed by 4 bases and 7 bases, with 12 bases remaining between them. CDR3 sequence (DNA): TGTGCCAGCAGCCGAGGGGGGGCGAATGAGCAGTTCTTC. Protein: CASSRGGANEQFF.

Many counts were recorded for this clonotype. The chain links TRBV4-3 to TRBJ2-5; 9 bases are shared with TRBD1. Trimming at V came to 0 bases and at J to 5 bases, leaving 10 bases not matched to a gene. CDR3 length: 17 residues. The germline V gene encodes CDR1 LGHNA and CDR2 YSLEER. For the CDR3, the DNA is TGCGCCAGCAGCCAAGAGGGGGACAGGGAGTGGTCGGAGACCCAGTACTTC. Its protein product is CASSQEGDREWSETQYF.

This clonotype was recorded many times. This chain links TRBV5-6 with TRBJ1-4; D is ambiguous. The CDR3 extends over 14 amino acids. Germline V CDR1 and CDR2: SGHDT, YYEEEE. V was shortened by 2 bases and J by 8 bases, with 13 bases between the two germline ends. The DNA for the CDR3 is TGTGCCAGCAGCTTCCGACCTCTTGTAGAAAAACTGTTTTTT. As protein: CASSFRPLVEKLFF.

This clonotype was found many times. The V and J genes are TRBV2 and TRBJ1-1; perhaps TRBD1 as D (5 bases). The CDR3 length is 16 residues. The germline V gene encodes CDR1 SNHLY and CDR2 FYNNEI. The V end was cut by 6 bases, the J end by 1 base, with 18 bases between. The CDR3 bases are TGTGCCAGCAGCGCTCAAGGGTCGGGGGGGAACACTGAAGCTTTCTTT. Its translation: CASSAQGSGGNTEAFF.

This clonotype came up many times. The V call is TRBV7-3, the J call TRBJ2-3; 8 bases agree with TRBD2. V was pared by 0 bases and J by 3 bases, with 2 bases of the junction left unmatched. The germline CDR1 and CDR2 sequences are SGHTA and FQGTGA. The length of the CDR3 is 15 residues. The CDR3 region has the DNA TGTGCCAGCAGCTTAACTAGCGGGGCTACAGATACGCAGTATTTT. This codes for CASSLTSGATDTQYF.

This clonotype was seen many times. The CDR3 here is CASSGQSFTYGYTF. The CDR3 DNA sequence: TGTGCCAGCAGTGGACAGTCCTTTACCTATGGCTACACCTTC. This rearrangement joins TRBV6-2 or TRBV6-3 to TRBJ1-2, with D maybe TRBD1 (6 bases). The ends were cut back, 5 bases at V and 4 bases at J, with 14 bases in the middle. Germline V CDR1 and CDR2: MNHEY, SVGEGT. The length of the CDR3 is 14 residues.